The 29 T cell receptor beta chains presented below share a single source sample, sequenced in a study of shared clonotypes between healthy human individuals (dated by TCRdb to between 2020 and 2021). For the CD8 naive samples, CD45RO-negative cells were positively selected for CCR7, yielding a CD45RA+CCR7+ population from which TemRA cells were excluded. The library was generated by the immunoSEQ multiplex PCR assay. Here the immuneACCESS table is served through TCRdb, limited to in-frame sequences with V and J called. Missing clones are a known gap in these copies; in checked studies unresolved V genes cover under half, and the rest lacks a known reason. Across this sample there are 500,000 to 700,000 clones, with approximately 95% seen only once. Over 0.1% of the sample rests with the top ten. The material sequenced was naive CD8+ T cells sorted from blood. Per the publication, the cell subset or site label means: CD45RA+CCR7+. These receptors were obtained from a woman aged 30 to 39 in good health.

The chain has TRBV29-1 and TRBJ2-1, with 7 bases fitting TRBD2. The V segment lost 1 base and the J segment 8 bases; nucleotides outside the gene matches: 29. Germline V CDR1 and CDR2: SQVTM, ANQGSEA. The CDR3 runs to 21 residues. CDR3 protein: CSVEVPAEQGDFTGRYYEQFF. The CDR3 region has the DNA TGCAGCGTTGAAGTGCCAGCCGAGCAGGGAGATTTCACCGGGAGGTATTATGAGCAGTTCTTC.

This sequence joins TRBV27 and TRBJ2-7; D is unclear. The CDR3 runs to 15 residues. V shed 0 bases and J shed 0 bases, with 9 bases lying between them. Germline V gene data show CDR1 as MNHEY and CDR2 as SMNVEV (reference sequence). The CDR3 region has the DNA TGTGCCAGCAGTTTATCGTCATTCAGCTCCTACGAGCAGTACTTC. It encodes CASSLSSFSSYEQYF.

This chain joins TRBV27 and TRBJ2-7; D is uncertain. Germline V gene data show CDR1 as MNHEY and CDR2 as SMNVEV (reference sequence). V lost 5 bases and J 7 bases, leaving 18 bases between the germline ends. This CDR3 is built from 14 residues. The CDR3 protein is CASSPMSRGVEQYF. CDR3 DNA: TGTGCCAGCAGTCCGATGTCCCGAGGTGTGGAGCAGTACTTC.

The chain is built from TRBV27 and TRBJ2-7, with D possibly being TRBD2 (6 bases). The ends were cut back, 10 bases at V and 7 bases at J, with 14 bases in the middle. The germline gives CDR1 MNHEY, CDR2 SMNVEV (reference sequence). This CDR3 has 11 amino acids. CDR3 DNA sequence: TGTGCCATAGGAGGGCCCTTGGAGCAGTACTTC. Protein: CAIGGPLEQYF.

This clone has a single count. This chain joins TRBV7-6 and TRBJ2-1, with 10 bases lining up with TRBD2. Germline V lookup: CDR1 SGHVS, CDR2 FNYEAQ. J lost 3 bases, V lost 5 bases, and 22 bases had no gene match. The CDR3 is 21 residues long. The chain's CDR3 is CASSPPPWASGRSDYYNEQFF. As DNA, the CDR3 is TGTGCCAGCAGCCCACCTCCTTGGGCTAGCGGGAGAAGCGACTACTACAATGAGCAGTTCTTC.

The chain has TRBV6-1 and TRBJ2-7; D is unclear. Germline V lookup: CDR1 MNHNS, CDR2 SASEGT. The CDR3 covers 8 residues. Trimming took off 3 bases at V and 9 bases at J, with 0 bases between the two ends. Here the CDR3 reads CASSEQYF. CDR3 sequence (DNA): TGTGCCAGCAGTGAGCAGTACTTC.

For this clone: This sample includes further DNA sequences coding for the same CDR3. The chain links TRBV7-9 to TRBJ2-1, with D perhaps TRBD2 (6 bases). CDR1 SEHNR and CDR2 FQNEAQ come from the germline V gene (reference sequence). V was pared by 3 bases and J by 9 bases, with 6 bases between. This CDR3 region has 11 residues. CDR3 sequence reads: CASSFGGEQFF. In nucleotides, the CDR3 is TGTGCCAGCAGCTTCGGGGGTGAGCAGTTCTTC.

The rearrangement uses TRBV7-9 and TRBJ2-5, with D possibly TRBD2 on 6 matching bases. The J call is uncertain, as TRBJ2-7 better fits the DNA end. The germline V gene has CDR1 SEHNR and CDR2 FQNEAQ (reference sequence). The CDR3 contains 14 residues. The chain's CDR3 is CASSLATRIYEQYF. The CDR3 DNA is TGTGCCAGCAGCTTAGCGACTAGGATCTACGAGCAGTACTTC.

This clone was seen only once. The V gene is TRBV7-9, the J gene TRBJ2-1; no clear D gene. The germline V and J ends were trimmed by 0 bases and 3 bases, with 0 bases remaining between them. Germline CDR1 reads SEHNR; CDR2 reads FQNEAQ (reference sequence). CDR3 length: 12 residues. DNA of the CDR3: TGTGCCAGCAGCTTAGCCTACAATGAGCAGTTCTTC. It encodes CASSLAYNEQFF.

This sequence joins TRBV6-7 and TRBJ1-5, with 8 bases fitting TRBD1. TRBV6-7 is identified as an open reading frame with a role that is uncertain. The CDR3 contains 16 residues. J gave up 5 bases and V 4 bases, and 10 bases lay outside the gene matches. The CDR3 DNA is TGTGCCAGCAGTTCTGCCCGGACAGGGTGGGATCAGCCCCAGCATTTT. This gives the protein CASSSARTGWDQPQHF.

CDR3 bases: TGTGCCAGCAGCTTAGACTCGGGCCTCGTGGATACGCAGTATTTT. Protein product: CASSLDSGLVDTQYF. This chain uses TRBV7-6 with TRBJ2-3, with D unclear. The V end lost 1 base, the J end lost 6 bases, and 14 bases lay between the germline ends. This CDR3 comprises 15 residues. Germline V CDR1 and CDR2: SGHVS, FNYEAQ.

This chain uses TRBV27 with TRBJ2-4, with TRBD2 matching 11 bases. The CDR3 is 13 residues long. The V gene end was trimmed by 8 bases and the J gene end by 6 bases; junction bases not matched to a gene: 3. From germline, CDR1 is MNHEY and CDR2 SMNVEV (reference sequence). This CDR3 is CASGTSGRNIQYF. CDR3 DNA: TGTGCCAGCGGGACTAGCGGAAGAAACATTCAGTACTTC.

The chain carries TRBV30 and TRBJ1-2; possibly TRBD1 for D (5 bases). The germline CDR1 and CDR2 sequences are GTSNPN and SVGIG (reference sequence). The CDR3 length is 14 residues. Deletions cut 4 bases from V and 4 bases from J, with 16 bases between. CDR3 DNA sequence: TGTGCCTGGAACCCGGTAGGGGTCCTCTATGGCTACACCTTC. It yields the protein CAWNPVGVLYGYTF.

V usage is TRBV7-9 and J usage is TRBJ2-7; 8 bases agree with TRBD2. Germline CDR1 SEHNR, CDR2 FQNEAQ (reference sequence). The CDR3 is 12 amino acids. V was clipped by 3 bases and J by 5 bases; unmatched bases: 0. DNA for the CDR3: TGTGCCAGCAGCTTGCGGGAGGACGAGCAGTACTTC. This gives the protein CASSLREDEQYF.

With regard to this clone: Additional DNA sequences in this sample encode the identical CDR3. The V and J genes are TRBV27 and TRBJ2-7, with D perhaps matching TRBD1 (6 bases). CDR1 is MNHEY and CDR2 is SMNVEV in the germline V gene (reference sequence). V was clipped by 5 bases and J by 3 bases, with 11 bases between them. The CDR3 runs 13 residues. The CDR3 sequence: CASSHGQSYEQYF. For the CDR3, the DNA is TGTGCCAGCAGTCACGGACAGAGCTACGAGCAGTACTTC.

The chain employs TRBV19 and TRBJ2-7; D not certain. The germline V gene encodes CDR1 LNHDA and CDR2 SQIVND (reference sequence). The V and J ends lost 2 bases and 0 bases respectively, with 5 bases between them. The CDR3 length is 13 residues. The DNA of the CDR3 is TGTGCCAGTAGTATAACTATCTCCTACGAGCAGTACTTC. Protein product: CASSITISYEQYF.

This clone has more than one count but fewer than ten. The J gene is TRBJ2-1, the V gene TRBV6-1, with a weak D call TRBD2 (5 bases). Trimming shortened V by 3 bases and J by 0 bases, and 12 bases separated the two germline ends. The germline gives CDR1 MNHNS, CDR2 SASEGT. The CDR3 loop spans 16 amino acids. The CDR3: CASSDQPGSSYNEQFF. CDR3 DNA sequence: TGTGCCAGCAGTGACCAACCTGGGAGCTCCTACAATGAGCAGTTCTTC.

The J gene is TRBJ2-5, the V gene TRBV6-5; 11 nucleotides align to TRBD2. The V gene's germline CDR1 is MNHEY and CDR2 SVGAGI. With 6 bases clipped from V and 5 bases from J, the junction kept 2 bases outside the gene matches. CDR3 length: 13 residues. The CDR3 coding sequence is TGTGCCAGCAGGGGACTAGCGGCGGAGACCCAGTACTTC. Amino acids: CASRGLAAETQYF.

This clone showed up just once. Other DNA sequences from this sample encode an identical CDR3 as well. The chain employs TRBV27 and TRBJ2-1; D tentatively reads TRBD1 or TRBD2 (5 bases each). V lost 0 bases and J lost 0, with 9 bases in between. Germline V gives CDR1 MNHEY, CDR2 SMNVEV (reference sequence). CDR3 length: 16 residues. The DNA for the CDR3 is TGTGCCAGCAGTTTATCCGGGACGAGCTCCTACAATGAGCAGTTCTTC. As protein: CASSLSGTSSYNEQFF.

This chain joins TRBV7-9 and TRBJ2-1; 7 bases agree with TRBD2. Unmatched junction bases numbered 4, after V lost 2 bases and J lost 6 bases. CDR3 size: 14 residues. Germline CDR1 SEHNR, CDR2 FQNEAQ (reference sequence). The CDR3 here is CASSLSGGGNEQFF. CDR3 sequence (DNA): TGTGCCAGCAGCTTATCGGGAGGCGGCAATGAGCAGTTCTTC.

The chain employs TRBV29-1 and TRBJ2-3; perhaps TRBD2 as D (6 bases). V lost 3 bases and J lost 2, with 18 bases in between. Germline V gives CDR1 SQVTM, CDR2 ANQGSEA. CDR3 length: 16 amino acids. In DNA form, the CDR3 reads TGCAGCGTTGATGGGGTAGCGGAGACTACCACAGATACGCAGTATTTT. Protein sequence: CSVDGVAETTTDTQYF.

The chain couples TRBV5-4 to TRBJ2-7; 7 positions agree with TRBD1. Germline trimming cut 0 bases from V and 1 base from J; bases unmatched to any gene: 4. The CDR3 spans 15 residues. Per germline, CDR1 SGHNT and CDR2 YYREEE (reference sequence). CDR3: CASSLEGQRSYEQYF. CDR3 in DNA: TGTGCCAGCAGCTTGGAGGGACAGAGATCCTACGAGCAGTACTTC.

The CDR3 region has the DNA TGTGCCAGCAGCTGGGACAGGGTTGGGGCCAACGTCCTGACTTTC. Residues: CASSWDRVGANVLTF. V is TRBV5-6 and J is TRBJ2-6, with 9 bases identical to TRBD1. Germline trimming cut 3 bases from V and 3 bases from J; bases unmatched to any gene: 1. The CDR3 totals 15 residues. CDR1 SGHDT and CDR2 YYEEEE come from the germline V gene.

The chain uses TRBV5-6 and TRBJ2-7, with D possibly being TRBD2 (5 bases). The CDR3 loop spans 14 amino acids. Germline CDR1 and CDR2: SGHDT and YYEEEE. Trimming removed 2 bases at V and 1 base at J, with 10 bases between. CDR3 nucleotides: TGTGCCAGCAGCTTAAGTCTAGCTTCCTACGAGCAGTACTTC. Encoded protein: CASSLSLASYEQYF.

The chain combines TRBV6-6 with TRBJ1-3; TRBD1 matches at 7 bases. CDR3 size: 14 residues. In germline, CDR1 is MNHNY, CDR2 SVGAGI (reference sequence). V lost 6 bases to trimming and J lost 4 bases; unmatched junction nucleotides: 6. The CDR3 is CASSSEDRGNTIYF. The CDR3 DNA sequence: TGTGCCAGCAGCTCCGAGGACAGGGGAAACACCATATATTTT.

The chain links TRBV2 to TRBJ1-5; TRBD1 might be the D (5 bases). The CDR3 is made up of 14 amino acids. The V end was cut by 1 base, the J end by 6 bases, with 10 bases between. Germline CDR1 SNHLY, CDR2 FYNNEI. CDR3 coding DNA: TGTGCCAGCAGTGAAGTCAGGGTGGGTCAGCCCCAGCATTTT. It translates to CASSEVRVGQPQHF. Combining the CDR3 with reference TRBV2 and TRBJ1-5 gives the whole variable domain EPEVTQTPSHQVTQMGQEVILRCVPISNHLYFYWYRQILGQKVEFLVSFYNNEISEKSEIFDDQFSVERPDGSNFTLKIRSTKLEDSAMYFCASSEVRVGQPQHFGDGTRLSIL.

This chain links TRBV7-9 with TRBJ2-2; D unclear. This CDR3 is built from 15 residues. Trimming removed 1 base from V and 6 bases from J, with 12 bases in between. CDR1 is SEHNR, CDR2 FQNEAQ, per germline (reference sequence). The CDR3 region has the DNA TGTGCCAGCAGCTTAGTTGACTCCGGCCCCGGGGAGCTGTTTTTT. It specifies CASSLVDSGPGELFF.

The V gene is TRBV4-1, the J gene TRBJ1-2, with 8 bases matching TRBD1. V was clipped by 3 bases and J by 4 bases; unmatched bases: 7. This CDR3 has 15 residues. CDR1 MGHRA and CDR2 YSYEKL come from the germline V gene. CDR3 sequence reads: CASSQAYRGGYGYTF. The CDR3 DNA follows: TGCGCCAGCAGCCAGGCTTACAGGGGGGGCTATGGCTACACCTTC.

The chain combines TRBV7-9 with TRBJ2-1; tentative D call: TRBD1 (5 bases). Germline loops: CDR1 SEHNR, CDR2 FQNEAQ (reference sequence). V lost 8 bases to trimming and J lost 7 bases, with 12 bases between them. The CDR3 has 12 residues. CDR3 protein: CASLGAGNEQFF. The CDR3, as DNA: TGTGCCAGCCTTGGGGCTGGGAATGAGCAGTTCTTC.